This entry lists 18 T cell receptor beta chains sequenced from one sample in a study of radiation and T cells in renal cell carcinoma. Indicated time point: blood 4 weeks post-SBRT, at nephrectomy. Treatment noted: 15 Gy SBRT to primary tumor, nephrectomy 4 weeks later. Produced via immunoSEQ multiplex PCR; TCRdb's table is partial and in-frame only. The table lists roughly 82,000 clones, 89% of them singletons. This specimen consisted of blood, obtained from a patient whose treatment included radiotherapy and nephrectomy. The receptors were gathered from a woman aged 70-85 years with renal cell carcinoma.

The V call is TRBV5-1, the J call TRBJ2-2, with D hard to call. The CDR3 length is 14 residues. Trimming took 1 base from V and 5 from J, leaving 9 bases between them. The germline gives CDR1 SGHRS, CDR2 YFSETQ. The CDR3 spells CASSLFPDTGELFF. CDR3 DNA sequence: TGCGCCAGCAGCTTGTTTCCGGATACCGGGGAGCTGTTTTTT.

This chain links TRBV7-9 with TRBJ2-7; TRBD1 might be the D (5 bases). Germline lookup yields CDR1 SEHNR and CDR2 FQNEAQ (reference sequence). This CDR3 is 16 amino acids long. Trimming removed 1 base at V and 1 base at J, with 14 bases between. The CDR3, as DNA: TGTGCCAGCAGCTTAGAAGGGGTCGGCCCTTCCTACGAGCAGTACTTC. Its protein product is CASSLEGVGPSYEQYF.

This chain joins TRBV28 and TRBJ2-3, with 8 bases identical to TRBD1. V lost 5 bases and J lost 2; bases outside the gene matches: 6. There are 15 residues in the CDR3. Germline V gene lookup returns CDR1 MDHEN and CDR2 SYDVKM. The chain's CDR3 is CASSRTDRDTDTQYF. The CDR3 region has the DNA TGTGCCAGCAGTCGAACGGACAGGGACACAGATACGCAGTATTTT.

This rearrangement joins TRBV5-5 to TRBJ1-5, with D unclear. Germline CDR1 reads SGHKS; CDR2 reads YYEKEE (reference sequence). The CDR3 sequence is 14 residues long. V lost 4 bases to trimming and J lost 0 bases, with 8 bases between them. The CDR3 spells CASSRTDSNQPQHF. CDR3 DNA sequence: TGTGCCAGCAGCCGAACGGATAGCAATCAGCCCCAGCATTTT.

The J gene is TRBJ1-6, the V gene TRBV6-1; D is undetermined. V dropped 6 bases and J dropped 7 bases, with 7 bases sitting between them. The CDR3 spans 12 residues. Germline assignment: CDR1 MNHNS and CDR2 SASEGT. The CDR3 nucleotides read TGTGCCAGCAGGGACGGAAATTCACCCCTCCACTTT. Protein sequence: CASRDGNSPLHF.

V is TRBV20-1 and J is TRBJ2-5; D is unclear. Germline V lookup: CDR1 DFQATT, CDR2 SNEGSKA (reference sequence). This CDR3 has 10 amino acids. With 6 bases removed from V and 5 bases from J, the gap between germline ends came to 7 bases. In DNA, the CDR3 is TGCAGTGCGATAGGCGAGACCCAGTACTTC. Protein: CSAIGETQYF.

The chain links TRBV28 to TRBJ2-1; weak D call: TRBD1 (5 bases). V gave up 3 bases and J gave up 8 bases, with 11 bases separating them. CDR3 length: 13 amino acids. Per the germline V gene, CDR1 is MDHEN and CDR2 is SYDVKM. The CDR3 DNA reads TGTGCCAGCAGTTTGTGGCAGGGCGATGAGCAGTTCTTC. Translated: CASSLWQGDEQFF.

The rearrangement uses TRBV20-1 and TRBJ2-3, with a tentative D call TRBD2 (5 bases). Germline V lookup: CDR1 DFQATT, CDR2 SNEGSKA (reference sequence). The V gene lost 4 bases and the J gene lost 4 bases, with 6 bases spanning the gap. This CDR3 comprises 11 residues. The CDR3 loop is CSATSPDTQYF. The CDR3 DNA reads TGCAGTGCTACTAGCCCAGATACGCAGTATTTT.

The V call is TRBV15, the J call TRBJ1-4, with D maybe TRBD1 (6 bases). The germline CDR1 and CDR2 sequences are LNHNV and YYDKDF (reference sequence). This CDR3 spans 15 amino acids. The V end was cut by 5 bases, the J end by 6 bases, with 16 bases between. CDR3 protein: CATSPTQGKDEKLFF. The CDR3 DNA is TGTGCCACCAGCCCGACACAGGGAAAGGATGAAAAACTGTTTTTT.

CDR3 in DNA: TGCGCCAGCAGCTTGGAGGGGACAAGCCCCAGGAATGAGCAGTTCTTC. As protein: CASSLEGTSPRNEQFF. The genes are TRBV5-1 and TRBJ2-1; weak D call: TRBD1 (6 bases). V was shortened by 0 bases and J by 7 bases, with 17 bases between the two germline ends. Germline V gene data show CDR1 as SGHRS and CDR2 as YFSETQ. The CDR3 length is 16 residues.

This chain uses TRBV12-5 with TRBJ2-1; no reliable D call. In germline, CDR1 is LGHNT, CDR2 FRNRAP. This CDR3 contains 17 residues. Deletions cut 0 bases from V and 0 bases from J, with 12 bases between. CDR3 in amino acids: CASGLVLQVGSYNEQFF. CDR3 nucleotides: TGTGCTAGTGGTTTGGTACTCCAGGTAGGCTCCTACAATGAGCAGTTCTTC.

The V call is TRBV12-5, the J call TRBJ1-2; 12 positions match TRBD1. V lost 2 bases to trimming and J lost 7 bases; unmatched junction nucleotides: 5. Germline CDR1 is LGHNT and CDR2 is FRNRAP. The CDR3 length is 15 residues. Written as DNA, the CDR3 is TGTGCTAGTGGTTTGAGGGGACAGGGGGCGTCTGGCTACACCTTC. It encodes CASGLRGQGASGYTF.

CDR3 in amino acids: CASSVGTASSSYEQYF. Here the CDR3 DNA reads TGTGCCAGTAGCGTCGGGACAGCCAGTAGCTCCTACGAGCAGTACTTC. This chain connects TRBV19 to TRBJ2-7, with 7 bases that match TRBD1. Trimming removed 6 bases from V and 0 bases from J; junction bases left unmatched: 11. CDR3 length equals 16 residues. Germline V gene data show CDR1 as LNHDA and CDR2 as SQIVND (reference sequence).

This clone was observed a single time. V is TRBV9 and J is TRBJ1-4; weak D call: TRBD1 (6 bases). This CDR3 region has 15 residues. The ends were cut back, 2 bases at V and 6 bases at J, with 14 bases in the middle. Germline V gene sequence: CDR1 SGDLS, CDR2 YYNGEE. The CDR3 DNA reads TGTGCCAGCAGCGTGGCGGCAGGGGCGGATGAAAAACTGTTTTTT. Protein: CASSVAAGADEKLFF.

This clone occurred once. V usage is TRBV4-3 and J usage is TRBJ2-3, with D possibly being TRBD1 (6 bases). CDR1 LGHNA and CDR2 YSLEER come from the germline V gene. V lost 0 bases, J lost 5 bases, and 9 bases lay in between. CDR3 length: 14 residues. The CDR3, as DNA: TGCGCCAGCAGCCAAGATCCCAGGGGAGATACGCAGTATTTT. Its translation: CASSQDPRGDTQYF.

The chain joins TRBV9 to TRBJ1-1, with D perhaps TRBD1 (6 bases). Germline V gives CDR1 SGDLS, CDR2 YYNGEE. The germline V and J ends were trimmed by 4 bases and 4 bases, with 17 bases remaining between them. This CDR3 is 15 amino acids long. CDR3 sequence: CASSPRGAGGTEAFF. The CDR3, as DNA: TGTGCCAGCAGCCCCAGGGGCGCCGGCGGCACTGAAGCTTTCTTT.

V gene TRBV7-3 combines with J gene TRBJ2-6, with D unclear. The CDR3 covers 15 residues. The V gene lost 5 bases and the J gene lost 4 bases, with 12 bases spanning the gap. CDR1 and CDR2 from the germline V gene are SGHTA and FQGTGA. CDR3 amino acids: CASSPTIRGANVLTF. DNA of the CDR3: TGTGCCAGCAGCCCCACTATTAGGGGGGCCAACGTCCTGACTTTC. The whole variable domain, remainder taken from reference TRBV7-3 and TRBJ2-6, is GAGVSQTPSNKVTEKGKYVELRCDPISGHTALYWYRQSLGQGPEFLIYFQGTGAADDSGLPNDRFFAVRPEGSVSTLKIQRTERGDSAVYLCASSPTIRGANVLTFGAGSRLTVL.

The chain joins TRBV9 to TRBJ2-1, with 9 bases matching TRBD2. V was clipped by 4 bases and J by 9 bases; unmatched bases: 11. The CDR3 sequence is 15 residues long. CDR1 and CDR2 (germline): SGDLS, YYNGEE. DNA for the CDR3: TGTGCCAGCAGCCCCGGGACTAGCTTTGGTAGTGAGCAGTTCTTC. This translates into CASSPGTSFGSEQFF.